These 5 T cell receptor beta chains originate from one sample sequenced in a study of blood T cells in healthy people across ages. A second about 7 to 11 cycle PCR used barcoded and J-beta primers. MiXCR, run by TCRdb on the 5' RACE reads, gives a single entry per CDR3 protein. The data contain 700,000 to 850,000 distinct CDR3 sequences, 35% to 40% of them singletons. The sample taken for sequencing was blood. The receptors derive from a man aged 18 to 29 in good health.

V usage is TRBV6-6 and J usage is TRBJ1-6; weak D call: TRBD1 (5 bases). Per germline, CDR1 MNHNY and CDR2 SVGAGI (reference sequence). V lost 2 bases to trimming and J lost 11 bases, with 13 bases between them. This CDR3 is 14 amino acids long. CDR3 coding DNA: TGTGCCAGCAGTTACGGAGGGGCCGGCCCACCCCTCCACTTT. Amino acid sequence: CASSYGGAGPPLHF.

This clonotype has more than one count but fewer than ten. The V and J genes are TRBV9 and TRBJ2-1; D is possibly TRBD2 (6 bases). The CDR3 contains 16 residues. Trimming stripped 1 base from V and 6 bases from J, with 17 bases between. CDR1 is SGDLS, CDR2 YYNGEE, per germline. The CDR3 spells CASSVFRDSPRNEQFF. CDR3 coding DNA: TGTGCCAGCAGCGTATTCCGGGACTCCCCTCGCAATGAGCAGTTCTTC.

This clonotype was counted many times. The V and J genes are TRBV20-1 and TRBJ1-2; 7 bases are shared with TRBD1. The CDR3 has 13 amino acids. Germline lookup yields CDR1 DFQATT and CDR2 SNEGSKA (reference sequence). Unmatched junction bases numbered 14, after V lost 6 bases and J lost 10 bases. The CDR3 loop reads CSAHRQGEHAYTF. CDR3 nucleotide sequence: TGCAGTGCCCACCGACAGGGTGAGCACGCCTACACCTTC.

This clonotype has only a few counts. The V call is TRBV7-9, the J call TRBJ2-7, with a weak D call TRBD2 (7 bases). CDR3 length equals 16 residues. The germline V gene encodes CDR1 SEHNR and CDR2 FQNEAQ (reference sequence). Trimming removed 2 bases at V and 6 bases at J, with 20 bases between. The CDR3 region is CASSLMGGAQLSEQYF. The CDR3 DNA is TGTGCCAGCAGCTTAATGGGGGGGGCGCAGCTGTCCGAGCAGTACTTC.

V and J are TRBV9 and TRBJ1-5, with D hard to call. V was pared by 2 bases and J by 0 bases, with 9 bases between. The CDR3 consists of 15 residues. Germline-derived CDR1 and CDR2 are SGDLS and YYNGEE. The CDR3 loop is CASSVGQSSNQPQHF. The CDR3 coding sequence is TGTGCCAGCAGCGTCGGGCAGTCTAGCAATCAGCCCCAGCATTTT.